These 8 T cell receptor beta chains came from one sample sequenced in a study of blood T cell repertoires in COVID-19. TCRdb's copy holds only in-frame clones and misses some; the assay was immunoSEQ multiplex PCR. The profile shows over 150,000 clones, about 88% of them singletons. Material for sequencing was PBMCs or T cells enriched from blood (not recorded which). The receptors were sampled from a woman in her thirties who had recovered from COVID-19.

This chain joins TRBV6-1 and TRBJ1-1, with 10 bases aligning to TRBD1. Germline V CDR1 and CDR2: MNHNS, SASEGT. This CDR3 comprises 17 residues. J lost 0 bases, V lost 4 bases, and 8 bases had no gene match. The CDR3 coding sequence is TGTGCCAGCAGTGGCAGACAGGGGGCTTGGATGAACACTGAAGCTTTCTTT. Its protein product is CASSGRQGAWMNTEAFF.

The chain combines TRBV5-1 with TRBJ2-1; D gene uncertain. The germline gives CDR1 SGHRS, CDR2 YFSETQ. There are 11 residues in the CDR3. Trimming cost V 2 bases and J 7 bases, with 4 bases left between them. DNA for the CDR3: TGCGCCAGCAGCTTCGGGAATGAGCAGTTCTTC. Translated, it gives CASSFGNEQFF.

The V and J genes are TRBV28 and TRBJ1-2, with 8 bases aligning to TRBD1. The CDR3 covers 14 residues. V lost 6 bases to trimming and J lost 7 bases; unmatched junction nucleotides: 10. Germline-derived CDR1 and CDR2 are MDHEN and SYDVKM. CDR3 amino acids: CASSPDGTGAGYTF. For the CDR3, the DNA is TGTGCCAGCAGCCCCGACGGGACAGGAGCTGGCTACACCTTC.

This rearrangement joins TRBV2 to TRBJ2-4, with D uncertain. The length of the CDR3 is 14 residues. Trimming removed 6 bases from V and 0 bases from J, with 9 bases in between. Per germline, CDR1 SNHLY and CDR2 FYNNEI. The CDR3 region is CASRQPLAKNIQYF. In nucleotides, the CDR3 is TGTGCCAGCAGACAGCCTCTAGCCAAAAACATTCAGTACTTC.

This chain joins TRBV11-3 and TRBJ2-2, with D unclear. The CDR3 runs to 12 residues. Trimming took 4 bases from V and 6 from J, leaving 6 bases between them. Germline V lookup: CDR1 SGHNT, CDR2 YENEEA. The CDR3 nucleotides read TGTGCCAGCAGCTCCATTCCCGGGGAGCTGTTTTTT. Amino acid sequence: CASSSIPGELFF.

This chain connects TRBV28 to TRBJ2-2; possible D gene TRBD2, 7 bases. In germline, CDR1 is MDHEN, CDR2 SYDVKM. The length of the CDR3 is 15 residues. Trimming took off 7 bases at V and 0 bases at J, with 12 bases between the two ends. The CDR3 region has the DNA TGTGCCAGCAACAGAGGGGGGGCGAACACCGGGGAGCTGTTTTTT. This encodes CASNRGGANTGELFF.

In the case of this clone: The same CDR3 is also encoded by other DNA sequences in this sample. V gene TRBV12-3 or TRBV12-4 combines with J gene TRBJ1-2, with a weak D call TRBD1 (5 bases). V dropped 3 bases and J dropped 8 bases, with 13 bases sitting between them. The CDR3 contains 13 residues. CDR3 bases: TGTGCCAGCAGTTTTCAGGGCGCGGGAGGCTACACCTTC. Its translation: CASSFQGAGGYTF.

The CDR3 region is CATSETGTSGAHEQFF. CDR3 in DNA: TGTGCCACCAGTGAAACCGGGACTAGCGGGGCCCATGAGCAGTTCTTC. The rearrangement joins TRBV24-1 to TRBJ2-1, with 13 bases lining up with TRBD2. The CDR3 is 16 amino acids. Germline V gene sequence: CDR1 KGHDR, CDR2 SFDVKD. V was clipped by 4 bases and J by 8 bases; unmatched bases: 7.